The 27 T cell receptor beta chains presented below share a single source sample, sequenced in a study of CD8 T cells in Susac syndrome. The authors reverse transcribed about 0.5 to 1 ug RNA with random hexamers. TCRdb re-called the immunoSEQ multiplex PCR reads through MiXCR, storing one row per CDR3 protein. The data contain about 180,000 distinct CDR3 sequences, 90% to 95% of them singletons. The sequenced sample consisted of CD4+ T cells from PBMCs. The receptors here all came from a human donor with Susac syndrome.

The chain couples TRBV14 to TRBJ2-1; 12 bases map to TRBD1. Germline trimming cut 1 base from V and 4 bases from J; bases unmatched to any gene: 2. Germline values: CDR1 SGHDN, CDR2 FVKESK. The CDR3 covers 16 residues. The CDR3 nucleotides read TGTGCCAGCAGCCAAGTGGGACAGGGGGCATACAATGAGCAGTTCTTC. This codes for CASSQVGQGAYNEQFF.

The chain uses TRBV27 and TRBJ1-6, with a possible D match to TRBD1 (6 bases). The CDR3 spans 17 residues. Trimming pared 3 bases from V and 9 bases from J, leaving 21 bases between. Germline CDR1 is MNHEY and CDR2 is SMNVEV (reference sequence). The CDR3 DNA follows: TGTGCCAGCAGTTTCTTCTCGGGGACATCTCAATTTTCACCCCTCCACTTT. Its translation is CASSFFSGTSQFSPLHF.

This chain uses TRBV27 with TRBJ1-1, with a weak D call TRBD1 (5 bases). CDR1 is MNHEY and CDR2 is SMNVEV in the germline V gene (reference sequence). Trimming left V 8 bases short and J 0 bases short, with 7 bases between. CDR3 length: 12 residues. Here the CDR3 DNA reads TGTGCCAGCGCGACAGTGAACACTGAAGCTTTCTTT. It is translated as CASATVNTEAFF.

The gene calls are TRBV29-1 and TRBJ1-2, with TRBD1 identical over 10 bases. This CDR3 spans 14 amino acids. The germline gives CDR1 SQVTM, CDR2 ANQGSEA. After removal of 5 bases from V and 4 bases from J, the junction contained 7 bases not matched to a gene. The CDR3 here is CSVLPGQGIYGYTF. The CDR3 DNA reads TGCAGCGTTCTACCGGGACAGGGGATCTATGGCTACACCTTC.

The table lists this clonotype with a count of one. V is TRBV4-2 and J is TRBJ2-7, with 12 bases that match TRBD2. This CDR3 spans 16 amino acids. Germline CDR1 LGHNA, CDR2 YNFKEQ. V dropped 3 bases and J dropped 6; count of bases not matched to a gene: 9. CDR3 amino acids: CASSQSLAGGPREQYF. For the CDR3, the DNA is TGTGCCAGCAGCCAGAGCCTAGCGGGGGGGCCACGCGAGCAGTACTTC.

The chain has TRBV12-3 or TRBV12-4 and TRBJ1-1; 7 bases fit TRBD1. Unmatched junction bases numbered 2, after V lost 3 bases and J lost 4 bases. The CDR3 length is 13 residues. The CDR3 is CASSFPGGTEAFF. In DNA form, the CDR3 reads TGTGCCAGCAGTTTTCCAGGGGGCACTGAAGCTTTCTTT.

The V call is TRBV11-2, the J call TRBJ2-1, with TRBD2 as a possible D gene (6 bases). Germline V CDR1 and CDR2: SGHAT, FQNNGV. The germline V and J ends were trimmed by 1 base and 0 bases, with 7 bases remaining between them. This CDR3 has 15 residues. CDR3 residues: CASSLGSGSYNEQFF. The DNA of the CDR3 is TGTGCCAGCAGCTTAGGTAGCGGCTCCTACAATGAGCAGTTCTTC.

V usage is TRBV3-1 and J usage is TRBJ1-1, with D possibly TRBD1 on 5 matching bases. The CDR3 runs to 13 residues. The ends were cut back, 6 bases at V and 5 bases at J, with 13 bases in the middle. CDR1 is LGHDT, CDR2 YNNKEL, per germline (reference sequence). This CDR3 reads CASREPGTTEAFF. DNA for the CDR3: TGTGCCAGCAGAGAACCCGGGACGACTGAAGCTTTCTTT. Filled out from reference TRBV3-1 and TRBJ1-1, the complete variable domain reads DTAVSQTPKYLVTQMGNDKSIKCEQNLGHDTMYWYKQDSKKFLKIMFSYNNKELIINETVPNRFSPKSPDKAHLNLHINSLELGDSAVYFCASREPGTTEAFFGQGTRLTVV.

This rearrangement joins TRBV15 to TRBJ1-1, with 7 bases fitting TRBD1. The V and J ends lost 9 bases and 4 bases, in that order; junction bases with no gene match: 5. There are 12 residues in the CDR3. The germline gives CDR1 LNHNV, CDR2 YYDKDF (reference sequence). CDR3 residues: CATNRGGTEAFF. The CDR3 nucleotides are TGTGCCACGAACAGGGGTGGCACTGAAGCTTTCTTT.

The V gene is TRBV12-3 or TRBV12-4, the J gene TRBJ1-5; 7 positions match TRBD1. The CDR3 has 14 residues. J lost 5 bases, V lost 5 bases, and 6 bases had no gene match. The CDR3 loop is CASSPDRSDQPQHF. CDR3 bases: TGTGCCAGCAGTCCGGACAGGTCTGATCAGCCCCAGCATTTT.

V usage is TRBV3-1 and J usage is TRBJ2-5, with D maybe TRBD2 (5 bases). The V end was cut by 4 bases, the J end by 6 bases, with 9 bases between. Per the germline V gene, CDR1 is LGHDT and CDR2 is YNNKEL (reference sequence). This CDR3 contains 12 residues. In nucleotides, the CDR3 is TGTGCCAGCAGCCCGGGATGGCAGACCCAGTACTTC. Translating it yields CASSPGWQTQYF.

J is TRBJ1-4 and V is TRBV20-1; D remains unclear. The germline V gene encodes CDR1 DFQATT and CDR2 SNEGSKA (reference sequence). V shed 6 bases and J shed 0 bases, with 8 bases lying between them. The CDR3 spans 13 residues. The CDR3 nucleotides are TGCAGTGCCCGCACCGCAACTAATGAAAAACTGTTTTTT. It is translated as CSARTATNEKLFF.

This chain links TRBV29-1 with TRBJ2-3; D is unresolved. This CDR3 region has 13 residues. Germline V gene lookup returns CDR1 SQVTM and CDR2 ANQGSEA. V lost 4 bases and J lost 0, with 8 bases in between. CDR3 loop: CSVAFQSTDTQYF. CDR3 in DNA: TGCAGCGTTGCGTTCCAGAGCACAGATACGCAGTATTTT.

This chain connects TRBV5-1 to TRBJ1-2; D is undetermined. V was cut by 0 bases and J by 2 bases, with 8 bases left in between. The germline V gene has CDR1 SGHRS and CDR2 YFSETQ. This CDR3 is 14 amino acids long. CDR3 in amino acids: CASSLVPQNYGYTF. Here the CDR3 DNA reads TGCGCCAGCAGCTTGGTGCCACAGAACTATGGCTACACCTTC.

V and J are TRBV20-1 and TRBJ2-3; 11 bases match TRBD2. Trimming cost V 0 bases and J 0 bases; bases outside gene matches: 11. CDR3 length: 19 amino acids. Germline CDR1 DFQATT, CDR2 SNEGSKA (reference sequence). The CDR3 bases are TGCAGTGCTAGAGAGTTGCCTAGCGGGGGGTCCACTAGCACAGATACGCAGTATTTT. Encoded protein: CSARELPSGGSTSTDTQYF.

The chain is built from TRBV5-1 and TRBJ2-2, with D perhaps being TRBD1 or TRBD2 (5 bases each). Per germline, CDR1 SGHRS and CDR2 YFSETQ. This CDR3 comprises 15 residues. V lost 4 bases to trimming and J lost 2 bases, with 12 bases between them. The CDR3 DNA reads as TGCGCCAGCAGCCTCGGGGCTCACAACACCGGGGAGCTGTTTTTT. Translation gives CASSLGAHNTGELFF.

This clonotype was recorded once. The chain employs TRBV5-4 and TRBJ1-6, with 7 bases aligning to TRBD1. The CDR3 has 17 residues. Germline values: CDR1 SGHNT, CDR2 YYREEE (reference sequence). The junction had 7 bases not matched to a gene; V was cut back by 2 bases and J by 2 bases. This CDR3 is CASSLDPGTAYNSPLHF. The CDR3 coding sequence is TGTGCCAGCAGCTTAGATCCCGGGACAGCCTATAATTCACCCCTCCACTTT.

The CDR3 DNA is TGCGCCAGCAGCCAAACAGTCCACTCCTACGAGCAGTACTTC. Protein product: CASSQTVHSYEQYF. The rearrangement links TRBV4-3 to TRBJ2-7, with D uncertain. The CDR3 extends over 14 amino acids. Germline V CDR1 and CDR2: LGHNA, YSLEER. The V gene lost 2 bases and the J gene lost 0 bases, with 8 bases spanning the gap.

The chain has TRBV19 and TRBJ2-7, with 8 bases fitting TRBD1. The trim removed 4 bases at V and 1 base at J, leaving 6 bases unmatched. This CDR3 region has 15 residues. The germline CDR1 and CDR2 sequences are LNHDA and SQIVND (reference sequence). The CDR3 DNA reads TGTGCCAGTAGTAGGGACGGACAGGGATCCTACGAGCAGTACTTC. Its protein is CASSRDGQGSYEQYF.

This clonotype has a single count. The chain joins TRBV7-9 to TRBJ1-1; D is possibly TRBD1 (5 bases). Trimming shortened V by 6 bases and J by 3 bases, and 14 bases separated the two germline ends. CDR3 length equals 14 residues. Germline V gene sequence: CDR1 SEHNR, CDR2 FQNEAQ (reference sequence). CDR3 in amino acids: CASSRVGVDTEAFF. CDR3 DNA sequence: TGTGCCAGCAGTCGGGTGGGGGTCGACACTGAAGCTTTCTTT.

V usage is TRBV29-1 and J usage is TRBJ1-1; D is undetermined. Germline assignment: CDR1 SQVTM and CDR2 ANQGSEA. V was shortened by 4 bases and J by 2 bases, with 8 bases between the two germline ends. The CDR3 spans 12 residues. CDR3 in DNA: TGCAGCGTTGGGACCGCTAACACTGAAGCTTTCTTT. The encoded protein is CSVGTANTEAFF.

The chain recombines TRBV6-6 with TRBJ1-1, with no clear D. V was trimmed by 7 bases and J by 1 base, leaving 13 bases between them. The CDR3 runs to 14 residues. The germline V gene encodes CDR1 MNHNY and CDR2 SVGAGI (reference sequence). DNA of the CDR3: TGTGCCAGCACGCTGACCGAGGCGAACACTGAAGCTTTCTTT. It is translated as CASTLTEANTEAFF.

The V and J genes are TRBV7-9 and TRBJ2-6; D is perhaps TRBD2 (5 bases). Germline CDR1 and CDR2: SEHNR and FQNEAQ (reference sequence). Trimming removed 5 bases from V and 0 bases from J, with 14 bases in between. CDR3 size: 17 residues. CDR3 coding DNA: TGTGCCAGCAGCCCTCGCGGAGGCAACTCTGGGGCCAACGTCCTGACTTTC. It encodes CASSPRGGNSGANVLTF.

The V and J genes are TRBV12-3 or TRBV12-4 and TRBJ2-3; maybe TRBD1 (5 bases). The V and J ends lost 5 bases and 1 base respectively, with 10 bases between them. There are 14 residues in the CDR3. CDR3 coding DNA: TGTGCCAGCAGTCTGGACATGGGCACAGATACGCAGTATTTT. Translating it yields CASSLDMGTDTQYF.

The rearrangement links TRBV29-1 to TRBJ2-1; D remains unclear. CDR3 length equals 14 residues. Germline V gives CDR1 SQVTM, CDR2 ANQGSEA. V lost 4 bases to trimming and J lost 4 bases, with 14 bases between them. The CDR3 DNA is TGCAGCGTTGGTTGGCAGAGTCCATACAATGAGCAGTTCTTC. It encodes CSVGWQSPYNEQFF.

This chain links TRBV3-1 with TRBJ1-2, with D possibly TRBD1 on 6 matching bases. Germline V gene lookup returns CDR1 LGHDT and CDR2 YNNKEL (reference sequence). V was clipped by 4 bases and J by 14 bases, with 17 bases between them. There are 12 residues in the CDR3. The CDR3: CASSLKTQGRTF. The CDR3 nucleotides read TGTGCCAGCAGCCTTAAGACCCAGGGGAGGACCTTC. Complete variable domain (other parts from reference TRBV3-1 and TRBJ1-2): DTAVSQTPKYLVTQMGNDKSIKCEQNLGHDTMYWYKQDSKKFLKIMFSYNNKELIINETVPNRFSPKSPDKAHLNLHINSLELGDSAVYFCASSLKTQGRTFGSGTRLTVV.

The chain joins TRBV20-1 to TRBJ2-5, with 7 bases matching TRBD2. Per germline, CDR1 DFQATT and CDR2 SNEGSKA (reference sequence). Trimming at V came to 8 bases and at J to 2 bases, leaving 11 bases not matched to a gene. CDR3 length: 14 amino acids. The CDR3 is CSPRASGGQETQYF. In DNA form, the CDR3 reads TGCAGTCCCCGGGCTAGCGGCGGACAAGAGACCCAGTACTTC.